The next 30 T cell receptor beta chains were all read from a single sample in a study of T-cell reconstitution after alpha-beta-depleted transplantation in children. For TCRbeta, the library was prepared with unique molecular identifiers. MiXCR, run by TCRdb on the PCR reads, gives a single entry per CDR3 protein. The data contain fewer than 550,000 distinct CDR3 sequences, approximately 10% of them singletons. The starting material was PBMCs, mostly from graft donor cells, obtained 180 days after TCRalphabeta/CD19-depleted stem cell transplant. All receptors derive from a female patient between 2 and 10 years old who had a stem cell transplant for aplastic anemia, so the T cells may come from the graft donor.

CDR3 sequence reads: CSARGTGRDSPLHF. In DNA form, the CDR3 reads TGCAGTGCTAGAGGGACAGGGCGGGATTCACCCCTCCACTTT. The rearrangement joins TRBV20-1 to TRBJ1-6; 8 bases match TRBD1. CDR1 and CDR2 from the germline V gene are DFQATT and SNEGSKA (reference sequence). With V trimmed by 1 base and J by 8 bases, 4 bases remained unmatched. This CDR3 comprises 14 residues.

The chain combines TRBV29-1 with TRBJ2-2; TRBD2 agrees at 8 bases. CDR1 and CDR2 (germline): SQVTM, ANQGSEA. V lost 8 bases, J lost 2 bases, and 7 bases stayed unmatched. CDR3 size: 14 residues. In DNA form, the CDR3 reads TGCAGCTCCCGGAGCGGGGGCAACACCGGGGAGCTGTTTTTT. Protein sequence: CSSRSGGNTGELFF.

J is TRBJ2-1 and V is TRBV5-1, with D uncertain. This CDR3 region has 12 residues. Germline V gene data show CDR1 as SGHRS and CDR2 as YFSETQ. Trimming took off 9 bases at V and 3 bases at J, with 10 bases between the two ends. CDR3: CATRNDYNEQFF. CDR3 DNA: TGCGCCACCCGGAACGACTACAATGAGCAGTTCTTC.

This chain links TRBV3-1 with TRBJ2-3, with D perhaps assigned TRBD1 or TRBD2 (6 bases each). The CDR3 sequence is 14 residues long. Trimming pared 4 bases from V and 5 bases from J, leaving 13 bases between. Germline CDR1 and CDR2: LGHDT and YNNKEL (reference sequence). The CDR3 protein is CASSLFGGGDTQYF. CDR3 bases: TGTGCCAGCAGCCTATTTGGAGGGGGAGATACGCAGTATTTT.

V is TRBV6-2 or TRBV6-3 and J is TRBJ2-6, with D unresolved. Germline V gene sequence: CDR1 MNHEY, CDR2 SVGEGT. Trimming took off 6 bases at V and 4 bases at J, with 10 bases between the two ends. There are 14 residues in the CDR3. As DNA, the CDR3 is TGTGCCAGCAGACCCCCTGGCGGGGCCAACGTCCTGACTTTC. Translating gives CASRPPGGANVLTF.

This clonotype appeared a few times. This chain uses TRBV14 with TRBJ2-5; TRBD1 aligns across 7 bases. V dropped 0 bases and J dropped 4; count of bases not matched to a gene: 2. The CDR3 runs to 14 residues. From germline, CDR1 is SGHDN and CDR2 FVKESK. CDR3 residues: CASSQDDRAETQYF. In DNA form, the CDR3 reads TGTGCCAGCAGCCAAGATGACAGGGCAGAGACCCAGTACTTC. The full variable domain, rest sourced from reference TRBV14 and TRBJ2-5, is EAGVTQFPSHSVIEKGQTVTLRCDPISGHDNLYWYRRVMGKEIKFLLHFVKESKQDESGMPNNRFLAERTGGTYSTLKVQPAELEDSGVYFCASSQDDRAETQYFGPGTRLLVL.

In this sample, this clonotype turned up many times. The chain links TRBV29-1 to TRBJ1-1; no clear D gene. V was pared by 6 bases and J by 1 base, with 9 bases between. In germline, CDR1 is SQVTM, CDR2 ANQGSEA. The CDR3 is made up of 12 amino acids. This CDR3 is CSVRDENTEAFF. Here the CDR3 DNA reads TGCAGCGTACGTGACGAGAACACTGAAGCTTTCTTT.

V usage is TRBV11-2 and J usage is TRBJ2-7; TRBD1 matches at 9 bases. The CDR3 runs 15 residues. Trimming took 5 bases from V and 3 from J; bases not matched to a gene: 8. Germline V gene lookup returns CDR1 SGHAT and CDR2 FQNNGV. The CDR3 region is CASSLLETGGYEQYV. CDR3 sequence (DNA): TGTGCCAGCAGCCTTCTGGAGACAGGGGGCTACGAGCAGTACGTC.

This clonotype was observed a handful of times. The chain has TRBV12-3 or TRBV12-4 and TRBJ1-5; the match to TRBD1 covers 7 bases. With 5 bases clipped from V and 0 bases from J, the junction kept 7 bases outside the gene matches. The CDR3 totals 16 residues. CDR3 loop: CASSTRTGVSNQPQHF. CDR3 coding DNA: TGTGCCAGCAGTACCAGGACAGGAGTTAGCAATCAGCCCCAGCATTTT.

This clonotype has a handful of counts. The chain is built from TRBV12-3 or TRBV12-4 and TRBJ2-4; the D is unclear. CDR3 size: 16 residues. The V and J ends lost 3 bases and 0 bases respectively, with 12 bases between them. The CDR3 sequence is CASSFSEDVAKNIQYF. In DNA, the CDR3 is TGTGCCAGCAGTTTCTCGGAAGACGTAGCCAAAAACATTCAGTACTTC.

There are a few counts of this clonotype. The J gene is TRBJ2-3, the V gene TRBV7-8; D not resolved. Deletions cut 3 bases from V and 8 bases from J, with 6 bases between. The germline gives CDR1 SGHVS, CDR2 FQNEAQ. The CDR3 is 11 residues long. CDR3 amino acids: CASSLGITQYF. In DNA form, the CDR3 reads TGTGCCAGCAGCTTGGGCATTACGCAGTATTTT.

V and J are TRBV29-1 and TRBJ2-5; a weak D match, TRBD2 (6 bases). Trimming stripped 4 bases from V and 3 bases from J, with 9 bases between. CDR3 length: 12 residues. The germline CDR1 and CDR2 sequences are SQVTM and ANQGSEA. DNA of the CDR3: TGCAGCGTTGCCAAGCGGGAAGAGACCCAGTACTTC. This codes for CSVAKREETQYF.

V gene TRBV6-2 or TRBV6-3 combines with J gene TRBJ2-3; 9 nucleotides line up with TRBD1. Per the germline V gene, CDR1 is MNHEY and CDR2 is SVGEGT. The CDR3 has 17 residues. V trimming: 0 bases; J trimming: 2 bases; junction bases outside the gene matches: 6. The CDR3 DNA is TGTGCCAGCAGTTACTCCCAACAGGGGGCACTCACAGATACGCAGTATTTT. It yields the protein CASSYSQQGALTDTQYF.

The CDR3, as DNA: TGTGCCAGCAGTTTAGTAGGGAACAATCAGCCCCAGCATTTT. This translates into CASSLVGNNQPQHF. V is TRBV27 and J is TRBJ1-5; no reliable D call. Trimming stripped 2 bases from V and 3 bases from J, with 8 bases between. CDR1 MNHEY and CDR2 SMNVEV come from the germline V gene (reference sequence). The length of the CDR3 is 14 residues.

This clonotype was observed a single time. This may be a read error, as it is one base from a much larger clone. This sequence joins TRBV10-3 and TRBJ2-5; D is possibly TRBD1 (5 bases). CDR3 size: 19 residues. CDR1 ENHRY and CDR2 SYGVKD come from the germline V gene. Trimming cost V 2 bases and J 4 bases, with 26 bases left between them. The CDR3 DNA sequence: TGTGCCATCAGTGAGGCATTGGGAAAGGGGATTGTAGGAGTAGAGACCCAGTACTTC. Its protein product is CAISEALGKGIVGVETQYF.

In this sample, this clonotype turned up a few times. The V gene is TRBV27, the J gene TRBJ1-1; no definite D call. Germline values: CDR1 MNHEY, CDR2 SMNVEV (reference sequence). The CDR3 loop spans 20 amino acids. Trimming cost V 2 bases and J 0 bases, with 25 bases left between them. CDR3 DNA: TGTGCCAGCAGTTTACCGACTTACCTTTTCCCTCCTGGGATGAACACTGAAGCTTTCTTT. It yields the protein CASSLPTYLFPPGMNTEAFF.

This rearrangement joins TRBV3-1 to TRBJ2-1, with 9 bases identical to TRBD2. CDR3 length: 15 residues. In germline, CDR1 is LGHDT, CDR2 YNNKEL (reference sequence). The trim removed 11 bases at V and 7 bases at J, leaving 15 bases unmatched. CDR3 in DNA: TGTGCCCCAACTGCTCGCGGGAGGGGTTTGAATGAGCAGTTCTTC. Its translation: CAPTARGRGLNEQFF.

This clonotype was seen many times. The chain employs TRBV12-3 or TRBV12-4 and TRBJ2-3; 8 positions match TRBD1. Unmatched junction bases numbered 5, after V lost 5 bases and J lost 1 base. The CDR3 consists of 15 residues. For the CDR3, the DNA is TGTGCCAGCAGTGCCAGACAGGGGCGCACAGATACGCAGTATTTT. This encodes CASSARQGRTDTQYF.

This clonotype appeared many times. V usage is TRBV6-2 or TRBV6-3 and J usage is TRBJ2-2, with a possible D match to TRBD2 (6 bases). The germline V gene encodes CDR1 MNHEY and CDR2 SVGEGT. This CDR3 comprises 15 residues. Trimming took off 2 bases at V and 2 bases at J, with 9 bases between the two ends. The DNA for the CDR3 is TGTGCCAGCAGTTACGGAGGGCCTAACACCGGGGAGCTGTTTTTT. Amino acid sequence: CASSYGGPNTGELFF.

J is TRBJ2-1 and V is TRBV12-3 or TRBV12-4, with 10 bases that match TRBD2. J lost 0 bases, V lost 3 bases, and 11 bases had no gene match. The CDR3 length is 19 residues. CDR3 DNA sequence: TGTGCCAGCAGTTTTAAGACTAGCGGGCTATCGAGCTCCTACAATGAGCAGTTCTTC. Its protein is CASSFKTSGLSSSYNEQFF.

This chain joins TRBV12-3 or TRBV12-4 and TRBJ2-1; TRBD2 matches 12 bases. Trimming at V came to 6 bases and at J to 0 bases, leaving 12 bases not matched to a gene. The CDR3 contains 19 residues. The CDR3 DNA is TGTGCCAGCAGCCCTAACCCTACTAGCGGGAGGTCCTCCTACAATGAGCAGTTCTTC. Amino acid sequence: CASSPNPTSGRSSYNEQFF.

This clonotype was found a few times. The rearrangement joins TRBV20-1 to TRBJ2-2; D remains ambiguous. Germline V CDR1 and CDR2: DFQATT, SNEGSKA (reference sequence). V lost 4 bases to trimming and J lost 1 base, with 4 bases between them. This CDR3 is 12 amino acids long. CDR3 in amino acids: CSATGNTGELFF. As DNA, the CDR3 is TGCAGTGCTACAGGGAACACCGGGGAGCTGTTTTTT.

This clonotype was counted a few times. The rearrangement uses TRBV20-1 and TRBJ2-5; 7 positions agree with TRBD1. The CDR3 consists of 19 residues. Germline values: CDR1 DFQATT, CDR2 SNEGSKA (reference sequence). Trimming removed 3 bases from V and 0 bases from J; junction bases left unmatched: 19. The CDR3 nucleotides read TGCAGTGCTAGTAGGATTGGAGTGAAGGGGGCCTGGAACCAAGAGACCCAGTACTTC. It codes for CSASRIGVKGAWNQETQYF.

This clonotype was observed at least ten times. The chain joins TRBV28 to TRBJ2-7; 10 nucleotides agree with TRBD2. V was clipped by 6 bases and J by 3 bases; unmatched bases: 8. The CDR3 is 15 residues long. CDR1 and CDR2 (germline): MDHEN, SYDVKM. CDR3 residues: CASSSPPSGSYEQYV. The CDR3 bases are TGTGCCAGCAGCTCCCCCCCTAGCGGGAGCTACGAGCAGTACGTC.

CDR3 nucleotide sequence: TGTGCCAGCAGCTTAGCGAGGGGCTTCGGGGCCAACGTCCTGACTTTC. Its protein product is CASSLARGFGANVLTF. The chain uses TRBV7-9 and TRBJ2-6; possibly TRBD1 or TRBD2 for D (5 bases each). This CDR3 has 16 amino acids. V was cut by 0 bases and J by 4 bases, with 10 bases left in between. The germline CDR1 and CDR2 sequences are SEHNR and FQNEAQ (reference sequence).

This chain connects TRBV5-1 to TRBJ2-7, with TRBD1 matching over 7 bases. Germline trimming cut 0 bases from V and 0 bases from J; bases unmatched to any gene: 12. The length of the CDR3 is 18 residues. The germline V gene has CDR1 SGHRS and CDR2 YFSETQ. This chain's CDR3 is CASSLASVQDRTSYEQYV. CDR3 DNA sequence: TGCGCCAGCAGCTTGGCCTCGGTGCAGGACAGGACCTCCTACGAGCAGTACGTC.

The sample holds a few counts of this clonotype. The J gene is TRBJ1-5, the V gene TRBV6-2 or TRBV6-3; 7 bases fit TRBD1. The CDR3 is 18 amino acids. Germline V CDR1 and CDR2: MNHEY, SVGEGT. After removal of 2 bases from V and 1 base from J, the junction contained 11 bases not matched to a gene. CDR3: CASSYDAGGLWSNQPQHF. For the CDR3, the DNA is TGTGCCAGCAGTTACGATGCAGGGGGACTATGGAGCAATCAGCCCCAGCATTTT.

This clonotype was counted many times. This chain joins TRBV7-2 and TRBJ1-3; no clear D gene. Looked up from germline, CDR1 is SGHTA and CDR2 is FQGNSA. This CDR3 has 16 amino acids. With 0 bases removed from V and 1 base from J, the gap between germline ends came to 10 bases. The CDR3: CASSLAAPGSGNTIYF. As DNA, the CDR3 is TGTGCCAGCAGCTTAGCGGCCCCGGGGTCTGGAAACACCATATATTTT.

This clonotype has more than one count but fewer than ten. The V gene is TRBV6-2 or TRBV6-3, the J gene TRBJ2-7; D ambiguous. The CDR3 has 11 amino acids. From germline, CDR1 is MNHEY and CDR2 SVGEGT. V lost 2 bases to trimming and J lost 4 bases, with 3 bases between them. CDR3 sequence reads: CASSYLYEQYV. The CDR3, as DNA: TGTGCCAGCAGTTACCTGTACGAGCAGTACGTC.

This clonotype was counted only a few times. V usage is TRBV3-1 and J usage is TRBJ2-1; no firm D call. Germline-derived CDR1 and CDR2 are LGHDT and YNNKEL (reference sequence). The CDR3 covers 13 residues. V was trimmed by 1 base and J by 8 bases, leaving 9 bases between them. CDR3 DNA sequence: TGTGCCAGCAGCCAAGCCCCGTGGGATGAGCAGTTCTTC. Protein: CASSQAPWDEQFF.